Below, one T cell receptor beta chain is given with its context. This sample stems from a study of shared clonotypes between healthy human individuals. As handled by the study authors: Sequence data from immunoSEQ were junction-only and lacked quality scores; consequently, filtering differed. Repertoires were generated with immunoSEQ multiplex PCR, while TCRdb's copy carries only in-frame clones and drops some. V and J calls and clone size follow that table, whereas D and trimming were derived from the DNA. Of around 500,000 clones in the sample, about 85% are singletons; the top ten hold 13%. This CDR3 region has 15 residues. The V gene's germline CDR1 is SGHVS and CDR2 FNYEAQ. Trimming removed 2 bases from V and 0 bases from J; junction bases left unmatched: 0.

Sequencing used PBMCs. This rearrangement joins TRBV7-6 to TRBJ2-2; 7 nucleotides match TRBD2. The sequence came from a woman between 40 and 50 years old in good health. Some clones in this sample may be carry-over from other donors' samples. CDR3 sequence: CASSLSGANTGELFF. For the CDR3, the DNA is TGTGCCAGCAGCTTAAGCGGGGCGAACACCGGGGAGCTGTTTTTT.